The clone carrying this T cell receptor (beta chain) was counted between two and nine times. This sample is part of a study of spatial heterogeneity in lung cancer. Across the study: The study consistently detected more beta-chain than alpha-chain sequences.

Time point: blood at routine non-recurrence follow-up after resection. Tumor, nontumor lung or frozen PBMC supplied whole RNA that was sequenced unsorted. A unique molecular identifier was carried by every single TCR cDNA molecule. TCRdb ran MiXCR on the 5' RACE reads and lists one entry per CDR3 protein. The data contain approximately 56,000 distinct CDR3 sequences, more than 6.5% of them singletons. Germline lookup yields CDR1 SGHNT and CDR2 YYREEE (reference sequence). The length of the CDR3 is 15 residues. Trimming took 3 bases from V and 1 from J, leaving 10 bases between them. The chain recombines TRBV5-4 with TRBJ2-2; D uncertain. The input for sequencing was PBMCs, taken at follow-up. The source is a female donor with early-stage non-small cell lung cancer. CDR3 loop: CASSSRLENTGELFF. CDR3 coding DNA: TGTGCCAGCAGCTCCCGATTGGAGAACACCGGGGAGCTGTTTTTT. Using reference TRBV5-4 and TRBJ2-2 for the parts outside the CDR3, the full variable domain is ETGVTQSPTHLIKTRGQQVTLRCSSQSGHNTVSWYQQALGQGPQFIFQYYREEENGRGNFPPRFSGLQFPNYSSELNVNALELDDSALYLCASSSRLENTGELFFGEGSRLTVL.